This TCR beta chain was profiled in a study of shared clonotypes between healthy human individuals. Study-wide background: The donor pool was made up of two women and a few men aged 18 to 49.

Findings and caveats of the study: Estimated richness values were generally larger in naive subsets than in memory subsets.

In regard to this clone: The antigen is undetermined.

In the authors' workflow: Filtering differed, since immunoSEQ gave only junction sequences and no quality scores. Produced via immunoSEQ multiplex PCR; TCRdb's table is partial and in-frame only. V and J calls and clone size are given by that table; D and trimming were obtained from the DNA. The table records some 2,000,000 clones, under 97% of them present only once. Trimming stripped 7 bases from V and 7 bases from J, with 14 bases between. The CDR3 sequence is 14 residues long. Germline CDR1 and CDR2: LNHDA and SQIVND (reference sequence). The sequenced sample consisted of naive CD4+ T cells sorted from blood. Subset given: CD45RA+ positively selected. The V and J genes are TRBV19 and TRBJ1-6, with D possibly being TRBD1 (5 bases). This clonotype was obtained from a man between 18 and 29 years old in good health. The CDR3 protein is CASMGGADNSPLHF. The CDR3 DNA sequence: TGTGCCAGTATGGGAGGGGCAGACAATTCACCCCTCCACTTT.